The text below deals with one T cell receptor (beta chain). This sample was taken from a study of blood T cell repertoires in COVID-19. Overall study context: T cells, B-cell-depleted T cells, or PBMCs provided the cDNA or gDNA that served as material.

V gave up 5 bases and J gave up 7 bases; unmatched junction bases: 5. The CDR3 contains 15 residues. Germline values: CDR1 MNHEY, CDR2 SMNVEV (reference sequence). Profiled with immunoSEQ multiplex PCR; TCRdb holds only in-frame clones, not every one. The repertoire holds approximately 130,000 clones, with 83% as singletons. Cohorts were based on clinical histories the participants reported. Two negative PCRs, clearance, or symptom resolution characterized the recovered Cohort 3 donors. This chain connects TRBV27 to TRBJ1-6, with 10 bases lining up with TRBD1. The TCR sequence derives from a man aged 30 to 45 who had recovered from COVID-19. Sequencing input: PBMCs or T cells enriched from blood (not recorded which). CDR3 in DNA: TGTGCCAGCAGTAAAGACAGGGGGCTGAATTCACCCCTCCACTTT. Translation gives CASSKDRGLNSPLHF.